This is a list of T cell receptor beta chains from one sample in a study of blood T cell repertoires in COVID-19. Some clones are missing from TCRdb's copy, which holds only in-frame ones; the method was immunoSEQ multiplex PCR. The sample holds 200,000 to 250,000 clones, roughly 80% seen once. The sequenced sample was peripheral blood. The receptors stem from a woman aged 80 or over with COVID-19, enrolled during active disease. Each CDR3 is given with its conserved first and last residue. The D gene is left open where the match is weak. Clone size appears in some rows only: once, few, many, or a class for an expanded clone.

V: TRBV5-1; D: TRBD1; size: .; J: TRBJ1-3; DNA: TGCGCCAGCAGCCCGCTGACAGGGGTAGGAAACACCATATATTTT; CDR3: CASSPLTGVGNTIYF
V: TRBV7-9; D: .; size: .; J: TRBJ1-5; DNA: TGTGCCAGCAGCTTGGGACTTTTGGAGGATCAGCCCCAGCATTTT; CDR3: CASSLGLLEDQPQHF
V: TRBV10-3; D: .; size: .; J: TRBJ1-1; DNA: TGTGCCATCAGTGACCCCGCAAAGAGGTCGGTCGCTGAAGCTTTCTTT; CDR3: CAISDPAKRSVAEAFF
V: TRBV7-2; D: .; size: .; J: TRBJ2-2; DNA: TGTGCCAGCAGACTTGGACAGTCCCTTTTAGGGGAGCTGTTTTTT; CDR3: CASRLGQSLLGELFF
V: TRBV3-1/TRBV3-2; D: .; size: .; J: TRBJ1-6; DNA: TGTGCCAGCAGCCAAGATTGGGGGCGCGGATTCAATTCACCCCTCCACTTT; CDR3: CASSQDWGRGFNSPLHF
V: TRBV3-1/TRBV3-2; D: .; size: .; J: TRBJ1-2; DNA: TGTGCCAGCACCTCAGGGAGGTCCAACTATGGCTACACCTTC; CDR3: CASTSGRSNYGYTF
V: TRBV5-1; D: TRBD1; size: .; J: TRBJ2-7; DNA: TGCGCCAGCAGCTATACAGGGGGCGCGTACTACGAGCAGTACTTC; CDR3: CASSYTGGAYYEQYF
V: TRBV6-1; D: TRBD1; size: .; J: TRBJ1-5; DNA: TGTGCCAGCAGTGAAAGAGATCGAGGGACAGCGTACAATCAGCCCCAGCATTTT; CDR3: CASSERDRGTAYNQPQHF
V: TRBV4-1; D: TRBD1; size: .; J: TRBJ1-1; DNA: TGCGCCAGCAGCCGACAGGGCATGAACACTGAAGCTTTCTTT; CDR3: CASSRQGMNTEAFF
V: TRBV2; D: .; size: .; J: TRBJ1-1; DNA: TGTGCCAGCAGTGTAGGGGCGAACACTGAAGCTTTCTTT; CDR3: CASSVGANTEAFF
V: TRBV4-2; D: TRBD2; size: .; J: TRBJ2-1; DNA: TGTGCCAGCAGCCAAGTTTACGGGGGGGAGGGTGAGCAGTTCTTC; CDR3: CASSQVYGGEGEQFF
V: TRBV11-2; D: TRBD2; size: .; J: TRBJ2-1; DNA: TGTGCCAGCAGCTTAATTCACCTAGCGGGGCATGAGCAGTTCTTC; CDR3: CASSLIHLAGHEQFF
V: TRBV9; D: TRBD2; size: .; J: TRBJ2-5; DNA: TGTGCCAGCAGCGCCGAGAGACTAGCGGGAGTGCCGAGTGAGACCCAGTACTTC; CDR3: CASSAERLAGVPSETQYF
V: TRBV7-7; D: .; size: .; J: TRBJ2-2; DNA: TGTGCTAGCAGCTTCACATTGAACACCGGGGAGCTGTTTTTT; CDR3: CASSFTLNTGELFF
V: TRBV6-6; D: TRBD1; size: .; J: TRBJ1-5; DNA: TGTGCCAGCACCGGACAGGGGAGTCAGCCCCAGCATTTT; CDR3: CASTGQGSQPQHF
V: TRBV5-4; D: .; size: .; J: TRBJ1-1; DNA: TGTGCCAGCAGCTTGGGTTCCCCGGGCACTGAAGCTTTCTTT; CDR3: CASSLGSPGTEAFF
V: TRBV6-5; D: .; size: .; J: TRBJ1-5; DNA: TGTGCCAGCGCGGGACTCTCCTTCAATCAGCCCCAGCATTTT; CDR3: CASAGLSFNQPQHF
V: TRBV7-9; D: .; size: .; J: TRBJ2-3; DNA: TGTGCCAGCAGCCCCTTCAGTCTAGAAGGCACAGATACGCAGTATTTT; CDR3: CASSPFSLEGTDTQYF
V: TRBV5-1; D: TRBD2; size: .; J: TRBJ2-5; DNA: TGCGCCAGCAGCTTGGACGGGGGGGCCTCCGAGACCCAGTACTTC; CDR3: CASSLDGGASETQYF
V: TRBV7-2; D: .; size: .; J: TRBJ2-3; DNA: TGTGCCAGCACCGCTGAGTGGGCCGGAGATACGCAGTATTTT; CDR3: CASTAEWAGDTQYF
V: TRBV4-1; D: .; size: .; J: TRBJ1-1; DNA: TGCGCCAGCAGGGGGCGAACGAACACTGAAGCTTTCTTT; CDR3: CASRGRTNTEAFF
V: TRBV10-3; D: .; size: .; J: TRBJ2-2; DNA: TGTGCCATCAGTGAGTACACCCCCGGGGAGCTGTTTTTT; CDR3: CAISEYTPGELFF
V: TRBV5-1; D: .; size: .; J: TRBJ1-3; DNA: TGCGCCAGCAGCCTGGCTGCGAGCTCTGGAAACACCATATATTTT; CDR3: CASSLAASSGNTIYF
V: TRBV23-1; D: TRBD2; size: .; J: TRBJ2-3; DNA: TGCGCCAGCAGTCAATCGGCGGGAGTATGCACAGATACGCAGTATTTT; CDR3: CASSQSAGVCTDTQYF
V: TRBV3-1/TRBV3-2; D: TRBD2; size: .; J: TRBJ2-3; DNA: TGTGCCAGCAGCCAAGGGTCGCTAGCGGAGCAGTATTTT; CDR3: CASSQGSLAEQYF
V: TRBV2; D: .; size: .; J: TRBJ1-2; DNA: TGTGCCAGCAGTCGAGGGTATGGCTACACCTTC; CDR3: CASSRGYGYTF
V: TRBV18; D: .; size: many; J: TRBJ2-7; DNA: TGTGCCAGCTCACCAACAGGGATCCACGAGCAGTACTTC; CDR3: CASSPTGIHEQYF
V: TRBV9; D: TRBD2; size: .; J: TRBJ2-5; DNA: TGTGCCAGCAGCTCTGGACTAGCGGGAGGGTCGGAGACCCAGTACTTC; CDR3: CASSSGLAGGSETQYF
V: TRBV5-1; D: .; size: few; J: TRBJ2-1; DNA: TGCGCCAGCAGCTTTGGACAGACAAACAATGAGCAGTTCTTC; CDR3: CASSFGQTNNEQFF
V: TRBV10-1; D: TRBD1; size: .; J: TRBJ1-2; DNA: TGCGCCAGCAGTGAAAGGACAGGGAACTATGGCTACACCTTC; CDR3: CASSERTGNYGYTF
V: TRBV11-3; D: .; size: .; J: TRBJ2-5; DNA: TGTGCCAGCAGCCTAAGCGGTGAGACCCAGTACTTC; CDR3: CASSLSGETQYF
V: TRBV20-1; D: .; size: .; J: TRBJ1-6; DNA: TGCAGTGCTAGTCTAGCCCACAATTCACCCCTCCACTTT; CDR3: CSASLAHNSPLHF
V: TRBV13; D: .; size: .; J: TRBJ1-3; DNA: TGTGCCAGCAGCTTAACAGGAGCTGGAAACACCATATATTTT; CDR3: CASSLTGAGNTIYF
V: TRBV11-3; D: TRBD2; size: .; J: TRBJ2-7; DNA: TGTGCCAGCAGCTTAAGGAGCGGGAGCGGGGACGAGCAGTACTTC; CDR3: CASSLRSGSGDEQYF
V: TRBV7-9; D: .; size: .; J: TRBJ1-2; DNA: TGTGCCAGCAGCGGACCCCGGGACACCTATGGCTACACCTTC; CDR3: CASSGPRDTYGYTF
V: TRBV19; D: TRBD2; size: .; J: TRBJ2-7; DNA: TGTGCCACCCGGGGACTAGCGGGAGCCCAGCAGTACTTC; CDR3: CATRGLAGAQQYF
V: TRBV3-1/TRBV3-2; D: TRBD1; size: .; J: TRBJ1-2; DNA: TGTGCCAGCAGTCCGACAGGGTTTGACTATGGCTACACCTTC; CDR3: CASSPTGFDYGYTF
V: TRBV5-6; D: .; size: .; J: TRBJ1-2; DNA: TGTGCCAGCAGCCCCTGGGACATGTCTAACTATGGCTACACCTTC; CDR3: CASSPWDMSNYGYTF
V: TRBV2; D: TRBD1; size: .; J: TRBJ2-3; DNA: TGTGCCAGCAGTGAATGGGGGACAGGGACAGATACGCAGTATTTT; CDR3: CASSEWGTGTDTQYF
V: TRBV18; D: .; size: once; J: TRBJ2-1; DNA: TGTGCCAGCTCAGCCGACAGGAGCTCCTACAATGAGCAGTTCTTC; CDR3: CASSADRSSYNEQFF
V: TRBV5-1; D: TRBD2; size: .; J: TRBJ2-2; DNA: TGCGCCAGCAGCCCGACTAGCGGGGGCCACGGCGGGGAGCTGTTTTTT; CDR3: CASSPTSGGHGGELFF
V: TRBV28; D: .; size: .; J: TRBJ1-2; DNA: TGTGCCTGCTCGTTACTGGGGGGCTATGGCTACACCTTC; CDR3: CACSLLGGYGYTF
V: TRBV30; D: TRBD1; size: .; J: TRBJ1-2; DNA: TGTGCCTGGAGTGTGGCTCAGGGGGCGCGATATGGCTACACCTTC; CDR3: CAWSVAQGARYGYTF
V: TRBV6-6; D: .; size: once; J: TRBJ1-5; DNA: TGTGCCAGCAGTTACGGGCAGCCTAGCAATCAGCCCCAGCATTTT; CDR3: CASSYGQPSNQPQHF
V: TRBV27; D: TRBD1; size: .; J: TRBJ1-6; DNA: TGTGCCAGCACCCTGACAGGGTGGAATTCACCCCTCCACTTT; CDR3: CASTLTGWNSPLHF
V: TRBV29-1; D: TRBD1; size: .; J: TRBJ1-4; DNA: TGCAGCTTCACCGGGACAGTTAATGAAAAACTGTTTTTT; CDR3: CSFTGTVNEKLFF
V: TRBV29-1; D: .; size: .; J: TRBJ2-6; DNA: TGCAGCGTTTCAGGGGTCTCTGGGGCCAACGTCCTGACTTTC; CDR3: CSVSGVSGANVLTF
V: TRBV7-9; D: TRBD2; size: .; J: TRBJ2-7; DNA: TGTGCCAGCAGCTCCTCCGGGACTAGCGGGTCTGGGGAGCAGTACTTC; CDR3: CASSSSGTSGSGEQYF
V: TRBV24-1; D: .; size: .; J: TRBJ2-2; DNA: TGTGCCACCACCGACAGGAAGAACACCGGGGAGCTGTTTTTT; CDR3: CATTDRKNTGELFF
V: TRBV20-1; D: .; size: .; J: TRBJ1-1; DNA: TGCAGTGCTAGTCTCGTCGGGGGAGGGGGTGAAGCTTTCTTT; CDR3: CSASLVGGGGEAFF
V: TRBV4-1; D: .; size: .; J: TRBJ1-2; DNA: TGCGCCAGCAGCCAAGGAAGGAGGGGTTTGAACTATGGCTACACCTTC; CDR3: CASSQGRRGLNYGYTF
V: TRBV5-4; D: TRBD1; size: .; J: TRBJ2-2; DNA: TGTGCCAGCAGACGAACAGGGGCACCGAACACCGGGGAGCTGTTTTTT; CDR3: CASRRTGAPNTGELFF
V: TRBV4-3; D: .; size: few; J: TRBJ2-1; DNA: TGCGCCAGCAGCCAAGATTTAGGGCAGGGCTCCTACAATGAGCAGTTCTTC; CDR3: CASSQDLGQGSYNEQFF
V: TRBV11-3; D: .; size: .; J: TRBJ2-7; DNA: TGTGCCAGCAGCTTAATTACGGCCTACGAGCAGTACTTC; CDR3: CASSLITAYEQYF
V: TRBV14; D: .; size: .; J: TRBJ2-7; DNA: TGTGCCAGCAGCCAAGGATTAGGGGTATCCTACGAGCAGTACTTC; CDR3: CASSQGLGVSYEQYF
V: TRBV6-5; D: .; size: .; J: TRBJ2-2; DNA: TGTGCCAGCAGAGCCTGGACAAACACCGGGGAGCTGTTTTTT; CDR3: CASRAWTNTGELFF
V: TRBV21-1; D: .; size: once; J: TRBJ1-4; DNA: TGTGCCAGCAGCAGGGGACAGCCAAATGAAAAACTGTTTTTT; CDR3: CASSRGQPNEKLFF
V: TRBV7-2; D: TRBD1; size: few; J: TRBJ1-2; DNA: TGTGCCAGCAGCACCCGACAGGGGGCGAACTATGGCTACACCTTC; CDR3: CASSTRQGANYGYTF
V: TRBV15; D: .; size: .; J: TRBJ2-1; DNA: TGTGCCACCAGCAAGGCGGGGATGTACTACAATGAGCAGTTCTTC; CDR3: CATSKAGMYYNEQFF